This T cell receptor beta chain was identified in a study of post-analysis software for immune sequencing data. Overall study: Relapsing-remitting, secondary progressive and progressive-relapsing forms of multiple sclerosis all featured among disease courses.

Trimming removed 7 bases from V and 3 bases from J; junction bases left unmatched: 9. Germline V CDR1 and CDR2: SGHVS, FNYEAQ. The CDR3 loop spans 16 amino acids. For this clonotype: Its target is not known.

The study's findings and limits: Relative to controls, patients with multiple sclerosis showed significantly lower normalized Chao1 diversity. Clustering by F measure revealed strong co-clustering among samples prepared together in one batch. Elevated frequency relative to controls characterized several TRBV segments in patients, TRBV5-6, TRBV5-1 and TRBV20-1 among them.

TCR beta cDNA libraries included unique molecular identifiers. T cells numbering 1 to 10 million yielded cDNA molecules that totaled about 500,000. TCRdb re-called the PCR reads through MiXCR, storing one row per CDR3 protein. The table records approximately 440,000 distinct CDR3 sequences, around 40% of them present only once. Input material: blood. This receptor was taken from a girl aged 5-17 years with multiple sclerosis. The chain recombines TRBV7-6 with TRBJ2-2; 9 positions agree with TRBD1. For the CDR3, the DNA is TGTGCCAGCAAATCCGCCCGACAGGGGGACACCGGGGAGCTGTTTTTT. Translation gives CASKSARQGDTGELFF.